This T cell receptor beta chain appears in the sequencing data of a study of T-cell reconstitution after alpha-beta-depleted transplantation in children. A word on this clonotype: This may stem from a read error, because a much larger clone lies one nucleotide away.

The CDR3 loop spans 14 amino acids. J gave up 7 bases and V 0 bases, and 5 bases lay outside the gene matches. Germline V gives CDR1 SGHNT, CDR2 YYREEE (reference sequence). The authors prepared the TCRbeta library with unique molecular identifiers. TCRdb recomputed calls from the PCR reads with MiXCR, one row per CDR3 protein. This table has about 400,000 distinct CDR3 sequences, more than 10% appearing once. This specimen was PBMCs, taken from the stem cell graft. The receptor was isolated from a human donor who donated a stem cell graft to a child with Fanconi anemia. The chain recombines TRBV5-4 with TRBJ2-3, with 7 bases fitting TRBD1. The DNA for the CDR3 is TGTGCCAGCAGCTTGGGACAGGGCGTGTATACGCAGTATTTT. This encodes CASSLGQGVYTQYF.